These 2 T cell receptor beta chains were all obtained from the same sample, sequenced in a study of blood T cell repertoires in COVID-19. Using immunoSEQ multiplex PCR, the repertoire was profiled, and TCRdb retains in-frame clones only, with some absent. The sample lists 300,000 or so clones, 85% to 90% occurring once. The sequencing sample was made of PBMCs or T cells enriched from blood (not recorded which). The origin of the receptors is a woman between 18 and 29 years old who had recovered from COVID-19.

This rearrangement joins TRBV28 to TRBJ1-2; D perhaps matches TRBD1 (5 bases). V was pared by 4 bases and J by 0 bases, with 9 bases between. This CDR3 is 14 amino acids long. CDR1 is MDHEN and CDR2 is SYDVKM in the germline V gene. This CDR3 is CASSSGRANYGYTF. Here the CDR3 DNA reads TGTGCCAGCAGTTCGGGCAGGGCTAACTATGGCTACACCTTC.

The chain links TRBV9 to TRBJ2-5; D gene ambiguous. Germline V lookup: CDR1 SGDLS, CDR2 YYNGEE. CDR3 length: 15 residues. V was trimmed by 0 bases and J by 0 bases, leaving 9 bases between them. The CDR3 DNA sequence: TGTGCCAGCAGCGTAGAACGGAGCCACCAAGAGACCCAGTACTTC. Protein: CASSVERSHQETQYF.